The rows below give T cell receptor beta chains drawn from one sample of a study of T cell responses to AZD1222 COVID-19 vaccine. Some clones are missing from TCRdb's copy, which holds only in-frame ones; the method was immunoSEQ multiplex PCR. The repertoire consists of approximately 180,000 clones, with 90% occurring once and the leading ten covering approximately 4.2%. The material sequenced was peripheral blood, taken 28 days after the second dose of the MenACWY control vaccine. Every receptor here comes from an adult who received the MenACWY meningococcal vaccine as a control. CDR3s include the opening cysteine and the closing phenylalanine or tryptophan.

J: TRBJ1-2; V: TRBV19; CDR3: CASRIVGGHGYTF
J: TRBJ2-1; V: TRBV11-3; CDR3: CASGMGPDEQFF
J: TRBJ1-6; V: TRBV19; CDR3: CASSIDGTGLNSPLHF
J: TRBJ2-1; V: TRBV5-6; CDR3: CASSLVPHEQFF
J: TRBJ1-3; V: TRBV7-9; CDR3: CASKSSGNTIYF
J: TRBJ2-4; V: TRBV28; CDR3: CASSRDRLGDIQYF
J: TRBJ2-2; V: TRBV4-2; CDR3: CASSQGLNTGELFF
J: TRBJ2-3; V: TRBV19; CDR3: CASSTTSVGLAGYVRDTQYF
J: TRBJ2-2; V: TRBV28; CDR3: CASRQTNTGELFF
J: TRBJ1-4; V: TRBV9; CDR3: CASSVTGHLNEKLFF
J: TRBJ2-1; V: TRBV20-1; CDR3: CSGDRNNEQFF
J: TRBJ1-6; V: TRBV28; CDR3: CASRLRGDVSPLHF
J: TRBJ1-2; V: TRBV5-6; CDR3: CASSLAAAGRYGYTF
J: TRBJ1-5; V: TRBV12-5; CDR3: CASGLEGSPQHF
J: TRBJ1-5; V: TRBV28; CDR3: CASSSGQGSSQPQHF
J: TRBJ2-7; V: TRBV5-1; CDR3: CASSRDLSSYEQYF
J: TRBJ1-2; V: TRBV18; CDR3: CASSPKTGDYGYTF